The clone carrying this T cell receptor beta chain was recorded once. TCRdb keeps only in-frame clones here, not all; method: immunoSEQ multiplex PCR. The profile shows nearly 110,000 clones, around 90% of them singletons. This sample is part of a study of blood T cell repertoires in COVID-19. At the level of the study: The United States, Italy and Spain supplied acute and convalescent COVID-19 samples. The cDNA or gDNA used as material had been derived from T cells, B-cell-depleted T cells, or PBMCs.

The CDR3 is 13 residues long. Trimming removed 5 bases from V and 2 bases from J, with 9 bases in between. CDR1 SGHTA and CDR2 FQGTGA come from the germline V gene. This receptor was obtained from a man aged 40-50 years with active or convalescent COVID-19. Sequenced input: peripheral blood. J is TRBJ2-5 and V is TRBV7-3, with a weak D call TRBD1 (5 bases). CDR3 in DNA: TGTGCCAGCAGCAAGGACATGCAAGAGACCCAGTACTTC. Protein: CASSKDMQETQYF.